These 2 T cell receptor beta chains share one sample of origin, sequenced in a study of blood T cells in healthy people across ages. Sample-barcoded 5' priming and a J-beta primer mix drove a second PCR of roughly 6 to 12 cycles. TCRdb recomputed calls from the 5' RACE reads with MiXCR, one row per CDR3 protein. The table lists 910,000 or so distinct CDR3 sequences, roughly half of them singletons. Input material: blood. The receptors were sampled from a woman in her sixties or seventies in good health.

V usage is TRBV14 and J usage is TRBJ1-2; the match to TRBD1 covers 9 bases. This CDR3 region has 16 residues. CDR1 and CDR2 (germline): SGHDN, FVKESK. Trimming took 0 bases from V and 5 from J; bases not matched to a gene: 7. The CDR3 here is CASSQDLWGQGYGYTF. CDR3 in DNA: TGTGCCAGCAGCCAAGATCTGTGGGGACAGGGTTATGGCTACACCTTC.

This clonotype has a handful of counts. This rearrangement joins TRBV9 to TRBJ2-3, with no clear D. Trimming removed 0 bases at V and 3 bases at J, with 8 bases between. The CDR3 is 14 amino acids. The germline gives CDR1 SGDLS, CDR2 YYNGEE. The CDR3 loop is CASSVARQTDTQYF. CDR3 DNA: TGTGCCAGCAGCGTAGCTCGGCAAACAGATACGCAGTATTTT.